Presented here are 5 T cell receptor beta chains from one specimen sequenced in a study of blood T cell repertoires in COVID-19. TCRdb keeps only in-frame clones here, not all; method: immunoSEQ multiplex PCR. This table holds 90,000 to 110,000 clones, 75% to 90% found once. The sequencing input was peripheral blood. The source of these receptors is a human donor in a cohort sampled during active COVID-19.

The chain joins TRBV11-2 to TRBJ1-3; no clear D. Per the germline V gene, CDR1 is SGHAT and CDR2 is FQNNGV. The CDR3 is 13 amino acids. Between the trimmed V and J ends, which lost 5 bases and 4 bases, there was a span of 9 bases. CDR3 protein: CASSLLEGNTIYF. Here the CDR3 DNA reads TGTGCCAGCAGCCTCCTGGAGGGAAACACCATATATTTT.

V gene TRBV4-3 combines with J gene TRBJ2-2, with D possibly TRBD2 on 6 matching bases. This CDR3 region has 16 residues. The germline V and J ends were trimmed by 0 bases and 4 bases, with 12 bases remaining between them. Looked up from germline, CDR1 is LGHNA and CDR2 is YSLEER. CDR3 DNA sequence: TGCGCCAGCAGCCAAGAGGCGGAGGGTGGCACCGGGGAGCTGTTTTTT. This translates into CASSQEAEGGTGELFF.

Concerning this clone: Other DNA sequences in the same sample also yield this CDR3. The chain joins TRBV7-8 to TRBJ2-5; D gene uncertain. The CDR3 is 11 residues long. Germline V lookup: CDR1 SGHVS, CDR2 FQNEAQ. The V and J ends lost 5 bases and 2 bases respectively, with 3 bases between them. This CDR3 reads CASSPQETQYF. In nucleotides, the CDR3 is TGTGCCAGCAGCCCACAAGAGACCCAGTACTTC.

The chain combines TRBV19 with TRBJ2-1, with D possibly TRBD2 on 5 matching bases. Trimming took off 2 bases at V and 8 bases at J, with 19 bases between the two ends. CDR1 and CDR2 (germline): LNHDA, SQIVND (reference sequence). The CDR3 has 16 amino acids. The CDR3 spells CASSISGNPPHHEQFF. CDR3 DNA sequence: TGTGCCAGTAGTATATCGGGGAACCCTCCCCACCATGAGCAGTTCTTC.

This clone has more than one count but fewer than ten. The rearrangement uses TRBV24-1 and TRBJ1-5; a weak D match, TRBD1 (6 bases). The V end was cut by 7 bases, the J end by 3 bases, with 9 bases between. Germline-derived CDR1 and CDR2 are KGHDR and SFDVKD. CDR3 size: 13 residues. The CDR3 protein is CATRPGANQPQHF. The DNA of the CDR3 is TGTGCCACCAGACCAGGGGCCAATCAGCCCCAGCATTTT.